The sequence of this TCR beta chain was determined in a study of shared clonotypes between healthy human individuals. The overall study: Each donor contributed plates that comprised three CD4 naive, three CD4 memory, two CD8 naive and one CD8 memory. General study findings and limits: Though the depth was large, rarefaction showed that sorted-subset sequencing was incomplete.

Terminally differentiated effector memory CD45RA+ cells were excluded from the naive CD8 cells, which were CD45RO-negative and positively selected for CCR7. The donors, all of them Caucasian adults, lived in Nashville, Tennessee. On sorted subsets, replicate PCRs used about 180 ng DNA, or 31,000 or so T cell genomes. Using immunoSEQ multiplex PCR, the repertoire was profiled, and TCRdb retains in-frame clones only, with some absent. The profile shows about 2.1 million clones, around 93% of them singletons. A word on this clone: What it recognizes is unknown.

This CDR3 is built from 15 residues. CDR1 is MNHNS and CDR2 is SASEGT in the germline V gene. V was shortened by 2 bases and J by 0 bases, with 10 bases between the two germline ends. This TCR was recovered from a man aged 18-30 years in good health. Some clones in this sample may be carry-over from other donors' samples. The sample taken for sequencing was naive CD8+ T cells from PBMCs. The chain links TRBV6-1 to TRBJ2-5, with a weak D call TRBD1 (5 bases). CDR3 sequence reads: CASSEYRRDQETQYF. The CDR3, as DNA: TGTGCCAGCAGTGAATACCGCAGGGACCAAGAGACCCAGTACTTC.